This T cell receptor (beta chain) was profiled in a study of T cells in Graves' hyperthyroidism and ophthalmopathy. Study outcomes and limitations: Before onset, by a median of approximately 6.8 months, the model predicted ophthalmopathy. Appearing also in blood were most of the thyroid clonotypes expanded above 0.001.

Remarks on this clonotype: Its antigen is currently unknown.

The TCR beta CDR3 regions underwent amplification using RNA transcripts as the source. A first-round RT-PCR of the TCR CDR3 used the HTBI primer set. In TCRdb, the multiplex PCR reads were re-called with MiXCR into one record per CDR3 protein. The sample has almost 500,000 distinct CDR3 sequences, 22% seen once. Losses at the gene ends were 5 bases for V and 5 bases for J; bases not matched to a gene: 6. CDR3 length: 15 residues. The V gene's germline CDR1 is SEHNR and CDR2 FQNEAQ (reference sequence). The sequence came from a woman in her seventies with Graves' ophthalmopathy. The V gene is TRBV7-9, the J gene TRBJ2-1, with TRBD2 identical over 10 bases. The sample comprised blood. CDR3: CASSKGLAEDNEQFF. CDR3 in DNA: TGTGCCAGCAGCAAAGGACTAGCGGAAGACAATGAGCAGTTCTTC. Filled out from reference TRBV7-9 and TRBJ2-1, the complete variable domain reads DTGVSQNPRHKITKRGQNVTFRCDPISEHNRLYWYRQTLGQGPEFLTYFQNEAQLEKSRLLSDRFSAERPKGSFSTLEIQRTEQGDSAMYLCASSKGLAEDNEQFFGPGTRLTVL.